This T cell receptor (beta chain) came from a study of blood T cells in healthy people across ages. A J-beta primer mix and a sample-barcoded 5' primer were used in a second PCR of about 7 to 12 cycles. Each cDNA molecule received a tag from a template-switch adaptor that had 12 random nucleotides. MiXCR was run by TCRdb on the 5' RACE reads, yielding one entry per CDR3 protein. This sample has hundreds of thousands of distinct CDR3 sequences, with 50% to 60% found just once. V dropped 7 bases and J dropped 11 bases, with 14 bases sitting between them. CDR3 length equals 12 residues. Germline loops: CDR1 SNHLY, CDR2 FYNNEI.

This TCR came from a man in his sixties in good health. The chain has TRBV2 and TRBJ1-4, with D perhaps TRBD1 (5 bases). Material for sequencing was blood. The DNA of the CDR3 is TGTGCCAGCAATAGGGGAAACGAGAAACTGTTTTTT. Translating it yields CASNRGNEKLFF. The whole variable domain, filled in from reference TRBV2 and TRBJ1-4, reads EPEVTQTPSHQVTQMGQEVILRCVPISNHLYFYWYRQILGQKVEFLVSFYNNEISEKSEIFDDQFSVERPDGSNFTLKIRSTKLEDSAMYFCASNRGNEKLFFGSGTQLSVL.